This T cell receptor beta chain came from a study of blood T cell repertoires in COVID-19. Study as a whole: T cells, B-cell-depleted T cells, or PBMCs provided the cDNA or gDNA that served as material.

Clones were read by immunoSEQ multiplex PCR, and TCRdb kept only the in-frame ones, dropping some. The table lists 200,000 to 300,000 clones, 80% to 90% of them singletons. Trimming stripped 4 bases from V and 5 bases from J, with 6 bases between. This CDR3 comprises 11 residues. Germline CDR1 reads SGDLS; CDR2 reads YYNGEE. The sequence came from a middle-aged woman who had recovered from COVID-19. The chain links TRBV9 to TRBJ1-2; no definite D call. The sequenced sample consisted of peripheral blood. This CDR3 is CASSSGYGYTF. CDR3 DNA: TGTGCCAGCAGCTCCGGGTATGGCTACACCTTC.